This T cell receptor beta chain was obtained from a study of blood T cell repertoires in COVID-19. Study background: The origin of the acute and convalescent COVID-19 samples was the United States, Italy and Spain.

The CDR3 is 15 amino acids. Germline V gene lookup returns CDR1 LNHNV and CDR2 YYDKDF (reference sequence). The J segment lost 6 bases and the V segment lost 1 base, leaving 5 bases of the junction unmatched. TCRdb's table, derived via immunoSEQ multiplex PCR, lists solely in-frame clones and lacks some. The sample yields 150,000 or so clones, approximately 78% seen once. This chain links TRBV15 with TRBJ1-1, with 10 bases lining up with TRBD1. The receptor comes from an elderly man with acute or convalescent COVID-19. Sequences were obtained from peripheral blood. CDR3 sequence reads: CATSRGQGASSEAFF. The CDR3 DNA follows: TGTGCCACCAGCAGAGGACAGGGGGCTTCCTCTGAAGCTTTCTTT.